This T cell receptor beta chain was identified in a study of T cell responses to AZD1222 COVID-19 vaccine. Study summary: The analysis combined second doses at about 4 or about 12 weeks.

Turning to this clone: Its antigen remains unknown.

Study-wide points: Clonal diversity may have been underestimated, and the donors were mostly white British, with more females than males. Along spike, vaccine-associated CD4 TCRs were found throughout, with dominance at 160-218 and 743-854.

Sequencing was performed with immunoSEQ multiplex PCR; in TCRdb, only in-frame clones are kept and a portion is missing. The data hold fewer than 150,000 clones, with about nine tenths observed a single time. The CDR3 length is 17 residues. The sample was peripheral blood, taken on day 0 of AZD1222 vaccination. This TCR was sampled from an adult in good health. The rearrangement links TRBV21-1 to TRBJ2-3; TRBD2 is taken as the D call from the table, unchecked against the DNA. TRBV21-1 is a recognized pseudogene. The CDR3: CASSKAASGGGTDTQYF. CDR3 sequence (DNA): TGTGCCAGCAGCAAAGCAGCTAGCGGGGGAGGTACAGATACGCAGTATTTT.